Below are 28 T cell receptor beta chains sequenced from a single sample in a study of shared clonotypes between healthy human individuals. Libraries were prepared by immunoSEQ multiplex PCR; TCRdb keeps only in-frame clonotypes and omits some of them. The table has under 650,000 clones, about 96% seen once; the top ten hold approximately 0.062%. The sample was naive CD4+ T cells sorted from blood. Subset noted: CD45RA+ positively selected. Receptors originate from a woman between 25 and 40 years old in good health.

The chain is built from TRBV18 and TRBJ1-1; 8 nucleotides line up with TRBD1. This CDR3 is built from 15 residues. Germline-derived CDR1 and CDR2 are KGHSH and LQKENI. Losses at the gene ends were 4 bases for V and 1 base for J; bases not matched to a gene: 5. DNA for the CDR3: TGTGCCAGCTCACACGGACAGGGACAGAACACTGAAGCTTTCTTT. Residues: CASSHGQGQNTEAFF.

This chain connects TRBV11-1 to TRBJ2-7, with D possibly being TRBD2 (6 bases). Between the trimmed V and J ends, which lost 5 bases and 0 bases, there was a span of 17 bases. The V gene's germline CDR1 is SGHAT and CDR2 FQDESV (reference sequence). The CDR3 sequence is 16 residues long. This CDR3 is CASSNGGGSNSYEQYF. Here the CDR3 DNA reads TGTGCCAGCAGCAACGGGGGAGGATCAAACTCCTACGAGCAGTACTTC.

The rearrangement uses TRBV27 and TRBJ2-7; 7 bases map to TRBD2. V lost 2 bases, J lost 1 base, and 14 bases stayed unmatched. CDR1 and CDR2 from the germline V gene are MNHEY and SMNVEV (reference sequence). This CDR3 is 18 amino acids long. CDR3 bases: TGTGCCAGCAGTTTAAAATTCAGGCTGGGAGGGAGTTCCTACGAGCAGTACTTC. Translation gives CASSLKFRLGGSSYEQYF.

The gene calls are TRBV9 and TRBJ2-3; tentatively, D is TRBD1 (5 bases). The ends were cut back, 0 bases at V and 6 bases at J, with 5 bases in the middle. In germline, CDR1 is SGDLS, CDR2 YYNGEE. This CDR3 spans 12 amino acids. The CDR3 nucleotides read TGTGCCAGCAGCGTAGGACAGGATACGCAGTATTTT. Translation: CASSVGQDTQYF.

This clone was picked up many times. The chain is built from TRBV10-1 and TRBJ2-7; 8 bases align to TRBD2. With V trimmed by 0 bases and J by 1 base, 5 bases remained unmatched. The CDR3 is 16 amino acids. Per the germline V gene, CDR1 is WNHNN and CDR2 is SYGVQD (reference sequence). The CDR3 sequence is CASSESATGGSYEQYF. The CDR3 region has the DNA TGCGCCAGCAGTGAGTCGGCAACGGGGGGGTCCTACGAGCAGTACTTC.

V gene TRBV7-2 combines with J gene TRBJ2-6; D remains ambiguous. CDR1 and CDR2 from the germline V gene are SGHTA and FQGNSA. V was pared by 6 bases and J by 4 bases, with 13 bases between. The CDR3 runs to 15 residues. The CDR3 DNA reads as TGTGCCAGCAGGCCGGACCCGTGGGGGGCCAACGTCCTGACTTTC. Encoded protein: CASRPDPWGANVLTF.

In DNA form, the CDR3 reads TGTGCCAGCAGTCGCCCAACAGGGGGGAGGTACCAAGAGACCCAGTACTTC. It yields the protein CASSRPTGGRYQETQYF. This chain connects TRBV2 to TRBJ2-5, with 8 bases fitting TRBD1. The V gene end was trimmed by 5 bases and the J gene end by 0 bases; junction bases not matched to a gene: 11. Germline V gene lookup returns CDR1 SNHLY and CDR2 FYNNEI. This CDR3 comprises 17 residues.

J is TRBJ2-5 and V is TRBV5-1; 9 bases align to TRBD1. V lost 4 bases and J lost 7; bases outside the gene matches: 11. The CDR3 totals 15 residues. The germline CDR1 and CDR2 sequences are SGHRS and YFSETQ. The chain's CDR3 is CASSLRTGEQATQYF. For the CDR3, the DNA is TGCGCCAGCAGCCTCCGGACAGGGGAGCAGGCGACCCAGTACTTC.

The chain combines TRBV15 with TRBJ1-2, with D unresolved. Trimming stripped 0 bases from V and 7 bases from J, with 12 bases between. The CDR3 is 14 residues long. Germline V lookup: CDR1 LNHNV, CDR2 YYDKDF (reference sequence). The CDR3 sequence: CATSRDIGGGGYTF. CDR3 DNA: TGTGCCACCAGCAGAGATATAGGAGGAGGTGGCTACACCTTC. The whole variable domain, filled in from reference TRBV15 and TRBJ1-2, reads DAMVIQNPRYQVTQFGKPVTLSCSQTLNHNVMYWYQQKSSQAPKLLFHYYDKDFNNEADTPDNFQSRRPNTSFCFLDIRSPGLGDTAMYLCATSRDIGGGGYTFGSGTRLTVV.

The chain employs TRBV19 and TRBJ2-7; 8 bases are shared with TRBD1. CDR1 and CDR2 (germline): LNHDA, SQIVND (reference sequence). V lost 4 bases to trimming and J lost 5 bases; unmatched junction nucleotides: 7. The CDR3 runs 14 residues. CDR3 protein: CASSTTDRGHEQYF. The DNA for the CDR3 is TGTGCCAGTAGTACCACCGACAGGGGTCACGAGCAGTACTTC.

CDR3: CASSPRGAGRYEQYF. The CDR3 DNA reads as TGTGCCAGTAGTCCCCGGGGAGCGGGACGCTACGAGCAGTACTTC. The chain joins TRBV19 to TRBJ2-7; 7 bases fit TRBD2. After removal of 5 bases from V and 3 bases from J, the junction contained 10 bases not matched to a gene. The CDR3 totals 15 residues. The germline gives CDR1 LNHDA, CDR2 SQIVND (reference sequence).

This rearrangement joins TRBV5-6 to TRBJ2-7; D ambiguous. Germline V gives CDR1 SGHDT, CDR2 YYEEEE. The CDR3 spans 15 residues. The V end lost 0 bases, the J end lost 6 bases, and 16 bases lay between the germline ends. The CDR3 reads CASSLVVDGMGEQYF. CDR3 nucleotide sequence: TGTGCCAGCAGCTTGGTAGTGGATGGGATGGGCGAGCAGTACTTC.

The chain is built from TRBV11-2 and TRBJ2-7, with 12 bases that match TRBD2. The J segment lost 3 bases and the V segment lost 7 bases, leaving 4 bases of the junction unmatched. This CDR3 region has 14 residues. Germline V gene sequence: CDR1 SGHAT, CDR2 FQNNGV. CDR3 sequence: CASKETSGSYEQYF. The CDR3 nucleotides are TGTGCCAGCAAAGAGACTAGCGGGAGCTACGAGCAGTACTTC.

This chain joins TRBV4-1 and TRBJ1-5; 9 bases align to TRBD1. Germline CDR1 and CDR2: MGHRA and YSYEKL. The CDR3 runs 16 residues. V lost 2 bases, J lost 1 base, and 3 bases stayed unmatched. CDR3 nucleotide sequence: TGCGCCAGCAGCCAAAACAGGGGGCCGAGCAATCAGCCCCAGCATTTT. This codes for CASSQNRGPSNQPQHF.

The V gene is TRBV19, the J gene TRBJ2-7; 10 positions match TRBD1. This CDR3 is built from 17 residues. Germline CDR1 reads LNHDA; CDR2 reads SQIVND (reference sequence). The J segment lost 0 bases and the V segment lost 5 bases, leaving 10 bases of the junction unmatched. CDR3 amino acids: CASSRRHRDRGSYEQYF. CDR3 nucleotide sequence: TGTGCCAGTAGTCGGCGCCACCGGGACAGGGGCTCCTACGAGCAGTACTTC.

J is TRBJ2-7 and V is TRBV6-5; 10 bases align to TRBD2. The V gene's germline CDR1 is MNHEY and CDR2 SVGAGI. This CDR3 has 14 amino acids. The V gene end was trimmed by 6 bases and the J gene end by 4 bases; junction bases not matched to a gene: 6. CDR3 DNA: TGTGCCAGCAGCCCAGCGGGAGGGGATTACGAGCAGTACTTC. Its protein product is CASSPAGGDYEQYF.

J is TRBJ2-3 and V is TRBV19; D not certain. The CDR3 extends over 14 amino acids. CDR1 is LNHDA, CDR2 SQIVND, per germline (reference sequence). V was trimmed by 3 bases and J by 7 bases, leaving 14 bases between them. The CDR3 nucleotides are TGTGCCAGTAGTATCGGTTCTGAGGTAAATACGCAGTATTTT. This sequence encodes CASSIGSEVNTQYF.

The rearrangement uses TRBV20-1 and TRBJ2-7; no firm D call. V lost 3 bases and J lost 9, with 12 bases in between. Germline V CDR1 and CDR2: DFQATT, SNEGSKA (reference sequence). The CDR3 has 11 amino acids. The DNA for the CDR3 is TGCAGTGCTAGCGACCCGGAAAGGCAGTACTTC. Its protein is CSASDPERQYF.

The chain employs TRBV6-1 and TRBJ1-3; D is unresolved. Germline V gene sequence: CDR1 MNHNS, CDR2 SASEGT. The CDR3 contains 14 residues. Deletions cut 6 bases from V and 2 bases from J, with 11 bases between. CDR3 amino acids: CASSSDGAGNTIYF. CDR3 in DNA: TGTGCCAGCAGCTCCGACGGGGCTGGAAACACCATATATTTT.

The CDR3 sequence: CASSETGTGRYIQYF. Here the CDR3 DNA reads TGTGCCAGCAGTGAAACCGGGACAGGGAGATACATTCAGTACTTC. The chain uses TRBV25-1 and TRBJ2-4; 9 positions agree with TRBD1. The CDR3 is 15 residues long. After removal of 2 bases from V and 8 bases from J, the junction contained 7 bases not matched to a gene. Germline V CDR1 and CDR2: MGHDK, SYGVNS.

The chain couples TRBV19 to TRBJ2-1, with TRBD2 identical over 12 bases. Germline assignment: CDR1 LNHDA and CDR2 SQIVND (reference sequence). The CDR3 spans 16 residues. The ends lost 2 bases at V and 7 bases at J; junction bases unmatched: 6. The CDR3 here is CASSIPGLAGRNEQFF. The CDR3 DNA follows: TGTGCCAGTAGTATACCTGGACTAGCGGGAAGGAATGAGCAGTTCTTC.

The CDR3 DNA reads as TGTGCCAGCAATGACCGCGGGCTCCGTCCGGCCGAGCAGTACTTC. Residues: CASNDRGLRPAEQYF. This rearrangement joins TRBV6-1 to TRBJ2-7, with D tentatively TRBD2 (5 bases). Trimming left V 7 bases short and J 6 bases short, with 22 bases between. The CDR3 is 15 residues long. The V gene's germline CDR1 is MNHNS and CDR2 SASEGT.

The chain combines TRBV27 with TRBJ2-1, with TRBD1 identical over 10 bases. CDR1 is MNHEY and CDR2 is SMNVEV in the germline V gene (reference sequence). The length of the CDR3 is 16 residues. V was clipped by 6 bases and J by 7 bases; unmatched bases: 12. CDR3 in DNA: TGTGCCAGCAGCCAATTGACGCGGGACAGGGGAAATGAGCAGTTCTTC. Its protein is CASSQLTRDRGNEQFF.

This clone was recorded a few times. Other DNA variants within this sample encode the same CDR3. The chain carries TRBV11-2 and TRBJ1-5; no reliable D call. Deletions cut 0 bases from V and 6 bases from J, with 6 bases between. Germline V gene lookup returns CDR1 SGHAT and CDR2 FQNNGV. This CDR3 spans 13 amino acids. The CDR3 is CASSLDLGQPQHF. DNA of the CDR3: TGTGCCAGCAGCTTAGATCTGGGTCAGCCCCAGCATTTT.

The chain links TRBV9 to TRBJ1-1; D might be TRBD1 (5 bases). Trimming took off 0 bases at V and 4 bases at J, with 10 bases between the two ends. CDR3 size: 14 residues. Germline loops: CDR1 SGDLS, CDR2 YYNGEE. The CDR3 sequence: CASSVVWGSTEAFF. Here the CDR3 DNA reads TGTGCCAGCAGCGTAGTATGGGGGAGCACTGAAGCTTTCTTT.

This sequence joins TRBV14 and TRBJ1-6, with D possibly being TRBD1 (5 bases). Trimming stripped 0 bases from V and 10 bases from J, with 13 bases between. Germline V CDR1 and CDR2: SGHDN, FVKESK. CDR3 size: 15 residues. The chain's CDR3 is CASSQDLAGYSPLHF. The DNA of the CDR3 is TGTGCCAGCAGCCAAGATCTCGCAGGGTACTCACCCCTCCACTTT. Looking up the rest from reference TRBV14 and TRBJ1-6 gives the full variable domain: EAGVTQFPSHSVIEKGQTVTLRCDPISGHDNLYWYRRVMGKEIKFLLHFVKESKQDESGMPNNRFLAERTGGTYSTLKVQPAELEDSGVYFCASSQDLAGYSPLHFGNGTRLTVT.

This clone showed up just once. V and J are TRBV5-4 and TRBJ2-3; D not resolved. CDR3 length: 13 amino acids. With 3 bases removed from V and 0 bases from J, the gap between germline ends came to 5 bases. Germline V gene sequence: CDR1 SGHNT, CDR2 YYREEE (reference sequence). The CDR3 is CASSSDSTDTQYF. CDR3 bases: TGTGCCAGCAGCTCGGATAGCACAGATACGCAGTATTTT. The full variable domain, rest sourced from reference TRBV5-4 and TRBJ2-3, is ETGVTQSPTHLIKTRGQQVTLRCSSQSGHNTVSWYQQALGQGPQFIFQYYREEENGRGNFPPRFSGLQFPNYSSELNVNALELDDSALYLCASSSDSTDTQYFGPGTRLTVL.

This rearrangement joins TRBV27 to TRBJ1-5, with unresolved D. V lost 8 bases, J lost 2 bases, and 13 bases lay in between. Looked up from germline, CDR1 is MNHEY and CDR2 is SMNVEV (reference sequence). This CDR3 is built from 14 residues. CDR3 loop: CASGPGGGNQPQHF. In nucleotides, the CDR3 is TGTGCCAGCGGGCCAGGCGGTGGCAATCAGCCCCAGCATTTT.